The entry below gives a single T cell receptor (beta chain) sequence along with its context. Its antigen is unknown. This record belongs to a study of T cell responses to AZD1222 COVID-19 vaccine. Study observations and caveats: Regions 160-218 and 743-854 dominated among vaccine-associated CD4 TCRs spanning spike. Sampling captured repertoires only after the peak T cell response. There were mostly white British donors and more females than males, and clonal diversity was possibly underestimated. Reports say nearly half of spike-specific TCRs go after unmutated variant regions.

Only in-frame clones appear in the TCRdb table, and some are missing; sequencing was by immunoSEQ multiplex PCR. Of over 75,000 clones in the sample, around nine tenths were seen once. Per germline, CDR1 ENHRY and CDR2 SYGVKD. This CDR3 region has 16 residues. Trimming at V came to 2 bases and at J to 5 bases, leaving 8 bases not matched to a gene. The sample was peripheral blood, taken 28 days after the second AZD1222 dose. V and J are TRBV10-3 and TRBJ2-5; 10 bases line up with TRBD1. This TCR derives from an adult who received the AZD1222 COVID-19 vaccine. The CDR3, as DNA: TGTGCCATCAGTGAGGGGGACAGGGGCAGCTGGGAGACCCAGTACTTC. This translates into CAISEGDRGSWETQYF.